The 8 T cell receptor beta chains reported below all come from one sample, sequenced in a study of cytomegalovirus exposure and HLA in healthy donors. Produced via immunoSEQ multiplex PCR; TCRdb's table is partial and in-frame only. The repertoire holds under 350,000 clones, with approximately 86% as singletons. The sample comprised PBMCs. The receptors here all came from a woman between 18 and 29 years old in good health and CMV-seronegative.

The V gene is TRBV13, the J gene TRBJ1-4; D might be TRBD1 (6 bases). CDR3 length: 15 amino acids. Germline V gene data show CDR1 as PRHDT and CDR2 as FYEKMQ (reference sequence). V lost 1 base to trimming and J lost 1 base, with 7 bases between them. The CDR3 DNA reads TGTGCCAGCAGCTTAGCAGGGGTAACTAATGAAAAACTGTTTTTT. Protein: CASSLAGVTNEKLFF. Variable domain in full (rest from reference TRBV13 and TRBJ1-4): AAGVIQSPRHLIKEKRETATLKCYPIPRHDTVYWYQQGPGQDPQFLISFYEKMQSDKGSIPDRFSAQQFSDYHSELNMSSLELGDSALYFCASSLAGVTNEKLFFGSGTQLSVL.

The rearrangement joins TRBV6-5 to TRBJ1-2; D might be TRBD1 (5 bases). V was clipped by 0 bases and J by 2 bases, with 7 bases between them. CDR1 and CDR2 from the germline V gene are MNHEY and SVGAGI. The CDR3 is made up of 14 amino acids. DNA for the CDR3: TGTGCCAGCAGTTACTCGGGGCTGAACTATGGCTACACCTTC. This sequence encodes CASSYSGLNYGYTF.

V gene TRBV28 combines with J gene TRBJ1-3; 9 nucleotides align to TRBD1. The CDR3 runs to 16 residues. J was trimmed by 2 bases and V by 8 bases; bases with no gene match: 10. CDR1 is MDHEN and CDR2 is SYDVKM in the germline V gene. The CDR3, as DNA: TGTGCCAGCGGACCGGACAGGGGTCCGCCTGGAAACACCATATATTTT. Translation: CASGPDRGPPGNTIYF.

The chain has TRBV6-5 and TRBJ1-2; a weak D match, TRBD1 (5 bases). Between the trimmed V and J ends, which lost 4 bases and 7 bases, there was a span of 19 bases. The CDR3 has 15 residues. CDR1 MNHEY and CDR2 SVGAGI come from the germline V gene. The CDR3 nucleotides are TGTGCCAGCAGTTTCTCCAAGGGAGGGGATTTTGGCTACACCTTC. It translates to CASSFSKGGDFGYTF.

V usage is TRBV2 and J usage is TRBJ1-5; possible D gene TRBD1, 5 bases. CDR3 length: 12 amino acids. Trimming left V 9 bases short and J 0 bases short, with 6 bases between. Germline V gene lookup returns CDR1 SNHLY and CDR2 FYNNEI. CDR3 sequence: CARGGSNQPQHF. CDR3 sequence (DNA): TGTGCCAGGGGGGGTAGCAATCAGCCCCAGCATTTT.

The chain recombines TRBV30 with TRBJ2-4; D is possibly TRBD2 (6 bases). In germline, CDR1 is GTSNPN, CDR2 SVGIG (reference sequence). The length of the CDR3 is 15 residues. V shed 5 bases and J shed 3 bases, with 17 bases lying between them. Here the CDR3 reads CAWGLGTLSKNIQYF. The CDR3 DNA reads TGTGCCTGGGGTCTAGGGACTCTGAGCAAAAACATTCAGTACTTC. Using reference TRBV30 and TRBJ2-4 for the parts outside the CDR3, the full variable domain is SQTIHQWPATLVQPVGSPLSLECTVEGTSNPNLYWYRQAAGRGLQLLFYSVGIGQISSEVPQNLSASRPQDRQFILSSKKLLLSDSGFYLCAWGLGTLSKNIQYFGAGTRLSVL.

The CDR3 nucleotides are TGTGCCACCAAGCCCGGACAGATCTATGGCTACACCTTC. Its translation: CATKPGQIYGYTF. The rearrangement links TRBV10-3 to TRBJ1-2; possible D gene TRBD1, 6 bases. The germline V gene has CDR1 ENHRY and CDR2 SYGVKD. Trimming left V 10 bases short and J 4 bases short, with 16 bases between. The CDR3 sequence is 13 residues long.

Note on this clone: This CDR3 is also generated by other DNA sequences in the sample. The rearrangement uses TRBV28 and TRBJ1-5, with TRBD1 matching over 7 bases. The V and J ends lost 5 bases and 6 bases, in that order; junction bases with no gene match: 4. Germline CDR1 MDHEN, CDR2 SYDVKM. CDR3 length: 13 amino acids. The CDR3 DNA sequence: TGTGCCAGCAGTAGACAGGGAGGTCAGCCCCAGCATTTT. It yields the protein CASSRQGGQPQHF.